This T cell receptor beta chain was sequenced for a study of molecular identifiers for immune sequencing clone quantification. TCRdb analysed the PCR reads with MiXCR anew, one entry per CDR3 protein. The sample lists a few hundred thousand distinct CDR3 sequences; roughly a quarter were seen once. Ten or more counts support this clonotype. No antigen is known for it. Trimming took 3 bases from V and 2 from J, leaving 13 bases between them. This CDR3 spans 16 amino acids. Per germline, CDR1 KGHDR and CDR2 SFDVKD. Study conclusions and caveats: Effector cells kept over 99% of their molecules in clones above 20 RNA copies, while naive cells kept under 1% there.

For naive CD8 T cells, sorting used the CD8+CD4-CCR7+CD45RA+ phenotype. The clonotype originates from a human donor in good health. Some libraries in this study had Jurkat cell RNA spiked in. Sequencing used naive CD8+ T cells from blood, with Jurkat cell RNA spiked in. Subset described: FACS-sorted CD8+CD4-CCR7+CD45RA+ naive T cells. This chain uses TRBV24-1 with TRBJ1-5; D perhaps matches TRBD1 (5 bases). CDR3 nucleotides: TGTGCCACCAGTGATACCGGGGCACACGGCAATCAGCCCCAGCATTTT. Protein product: CATSDTGAHGNQPQHF.